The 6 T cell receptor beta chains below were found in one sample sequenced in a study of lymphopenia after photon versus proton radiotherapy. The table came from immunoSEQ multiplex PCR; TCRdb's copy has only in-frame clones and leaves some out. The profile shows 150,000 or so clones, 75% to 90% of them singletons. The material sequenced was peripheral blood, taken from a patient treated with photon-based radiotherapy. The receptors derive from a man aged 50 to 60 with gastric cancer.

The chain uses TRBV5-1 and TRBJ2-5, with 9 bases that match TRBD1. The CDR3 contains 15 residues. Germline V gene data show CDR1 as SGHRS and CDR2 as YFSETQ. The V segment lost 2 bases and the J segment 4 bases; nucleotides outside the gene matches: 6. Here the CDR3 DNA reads TGCGCCAGCAGCTTTGACAGGGGGTCAGGAGAGACCCAGTACTTC. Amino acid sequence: CASSFDRGSGETQYF.

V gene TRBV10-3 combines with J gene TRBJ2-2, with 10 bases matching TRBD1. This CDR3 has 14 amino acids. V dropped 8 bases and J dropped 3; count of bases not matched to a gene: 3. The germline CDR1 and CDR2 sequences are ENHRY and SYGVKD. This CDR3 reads CAIAGTGDTGELFF. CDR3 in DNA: TGTGCCATCGCCGGGACAGGGGACACCGGGGAGCTGTTTTTT.

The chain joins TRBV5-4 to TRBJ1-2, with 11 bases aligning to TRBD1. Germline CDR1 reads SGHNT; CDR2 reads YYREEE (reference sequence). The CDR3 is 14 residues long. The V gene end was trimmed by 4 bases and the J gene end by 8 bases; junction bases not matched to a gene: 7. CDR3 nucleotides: TGTGCCAGCAGCCGCGGACAGGGGGCGGGAGGCTACACCTTC. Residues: CASSRGQGAGGYTF.

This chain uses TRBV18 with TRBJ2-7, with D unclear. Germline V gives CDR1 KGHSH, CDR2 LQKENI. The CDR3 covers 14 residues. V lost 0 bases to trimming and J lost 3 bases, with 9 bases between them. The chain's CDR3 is CASSPPSRGYEQYF. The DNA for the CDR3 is TGTGCCAGCTCACCACCGTCCCGAGGCTACGAGCAGTACTTC.

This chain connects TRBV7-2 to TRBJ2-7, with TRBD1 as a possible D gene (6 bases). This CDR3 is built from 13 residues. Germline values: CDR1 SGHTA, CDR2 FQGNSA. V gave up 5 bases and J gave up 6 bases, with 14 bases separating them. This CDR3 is CASSQRTAREQYF. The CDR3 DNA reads TGTGCCAGCAGCCAACGGACAGCCCGCGAGCAGTACTTC.

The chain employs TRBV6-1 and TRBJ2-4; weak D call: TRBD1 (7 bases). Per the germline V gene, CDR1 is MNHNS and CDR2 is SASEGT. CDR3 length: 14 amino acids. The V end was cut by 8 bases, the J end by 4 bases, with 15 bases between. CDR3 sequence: CASLGGTVKNIQYF. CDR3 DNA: TGTGCCAGCCTTGGCGGGACAGTGAAAAACATTCAGTACTTC.